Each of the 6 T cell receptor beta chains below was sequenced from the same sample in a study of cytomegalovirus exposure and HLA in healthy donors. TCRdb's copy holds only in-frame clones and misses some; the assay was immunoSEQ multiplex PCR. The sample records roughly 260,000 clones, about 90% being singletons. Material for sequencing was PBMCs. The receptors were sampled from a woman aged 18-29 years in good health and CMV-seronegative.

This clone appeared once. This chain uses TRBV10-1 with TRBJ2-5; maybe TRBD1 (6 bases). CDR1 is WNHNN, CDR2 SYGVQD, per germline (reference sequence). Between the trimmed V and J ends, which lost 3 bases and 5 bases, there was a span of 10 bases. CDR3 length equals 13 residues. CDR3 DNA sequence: TGCGCCAGCAGTGACAGGGGATGGGAGACCCAGTACTTC. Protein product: CASSDRGWETQYF.

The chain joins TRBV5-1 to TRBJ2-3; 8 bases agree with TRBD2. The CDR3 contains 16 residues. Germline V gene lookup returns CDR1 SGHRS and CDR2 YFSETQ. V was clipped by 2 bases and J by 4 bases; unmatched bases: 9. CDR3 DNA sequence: TGCGCCAGCAGCTTCATCGGGGGACTAGAATCAGATACGCAGTATTTT. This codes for CASSFIGGLESDTQYF.

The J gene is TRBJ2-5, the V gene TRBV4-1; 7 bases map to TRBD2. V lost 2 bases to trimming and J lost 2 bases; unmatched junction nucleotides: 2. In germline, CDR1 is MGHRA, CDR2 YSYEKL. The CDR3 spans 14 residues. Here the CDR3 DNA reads TGCGCCAGCAGCCAATGGGGGGGTCAAGAGACCCAGTACTTC. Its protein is CASSQWGGQETQYF.

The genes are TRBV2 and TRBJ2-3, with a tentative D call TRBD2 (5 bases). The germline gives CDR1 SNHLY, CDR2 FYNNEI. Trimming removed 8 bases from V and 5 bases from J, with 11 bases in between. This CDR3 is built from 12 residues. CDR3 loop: CASCSVIDTQYF. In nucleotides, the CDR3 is TGTGCCAGCTGTAGCGTGATAGATACGCAGTATTTT.

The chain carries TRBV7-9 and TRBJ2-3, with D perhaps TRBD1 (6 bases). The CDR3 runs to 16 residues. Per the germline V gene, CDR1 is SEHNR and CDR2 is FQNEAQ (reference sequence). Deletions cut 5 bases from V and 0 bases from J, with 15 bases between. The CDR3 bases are TGTGCCAGCAGCCCCAGGGGTGGTTCTAGCACAGATACGCAGTATTTT. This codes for CASSPRGGSSTDTQYF. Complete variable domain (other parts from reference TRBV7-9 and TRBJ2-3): DTGVSQNPRHKITKRGQNVTFRCDPISEHNRLYWYRQTLGQGPEFLTYFQNEAQLEKSRLLSDRFSAERPKGSFSTLEIQRTEQGDSAMYLCASSPRGGSSTDTQYFGPGTRLTVL.

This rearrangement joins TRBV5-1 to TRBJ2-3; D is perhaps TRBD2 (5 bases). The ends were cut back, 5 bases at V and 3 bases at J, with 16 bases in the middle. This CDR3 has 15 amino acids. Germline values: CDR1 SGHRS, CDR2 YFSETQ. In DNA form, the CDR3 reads TGCGCCAGCAGTTCCGAGAGGGCTAGTACAGATACGCAGTATTTT. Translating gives CASSSERASTDTQYF.